The 20 T cell receptor beta chains below come from one sample, sequenced in a study of glioma-infiltrating T cells (dated by TCRdb to 2016 to 2017). Instrument on record: Illumina MiSeq. The iRepertoire nested amplicon-rescue multiplex PCR (arm-PCR) platform was used to amplify TCR alpha and beta CDR3 regions from RNA. TCRdb handled the public reads itself, with Q25 trimming in fastp and clone calling in MiXCR, and kept productive beta chains. A single entry per CDR3 protein holds the most common genes and DNA from its merged rows. Recorded for this sample are about 89,000 distinct CDR3 sequences; around a quarter of them occurred a single time. Jointly, the top ten make up over 5.5% of the sample. Sequenced: glioma tissue, nonneoplastic brain tissue, or PBMCs (not recorded which). The receptors come from a human donor with low-grade glioma or glioblastoma, undergoing nonglioma brain surgery, or in good health (not recorded which).

Comment on this clonotype: A single base separates this from a much larger clone, so it may be a read error. This rearrangement joins TRBV5-1 to TRBJ1-2, with 11 nucleotides matching TRBD1. Germline assignment: CDR1 SGHRS and CDR2 YFSETQ. The J segment lost 5 bases and the V segment lost 5 bases, leaving 5 bases of the junction unmatched. CDR3 length: 14 residues. The DNA for the CDR3 is TGCGCCAGCAGACGAGGACAGGGGGCTTATGGCTACACCTTC. The encoded protein is CASRRGQGAYGYTF.

The rearrangement joins TRBV28 to TRBJ2-7; 9 bases fit TRBD1. Germline CDR1 MDHEN, CDR2 SYDVKM. CDR3 size: 16 residues. Trimming cost V 2 bases and J 6 bases; bases outside gene matches: 11. The DNA for the CDR3 is TGTGCCAGCAGTTTACCCCCGGGACAGGGTTCTGTCGAGCAGTACTTC. Its protein product is CASSLPPGQGSVEQYF.

This clonotype was seen many times. This chain uses TRBV7-2 with TRBJ2-1; D perhaps matches TRBD1 (6 bases). The CDR3 extends over 14 amino acids. V lost 5 bases to trimming and J lost 7 bases, with 15 bases between them. Per the germline V gene, CDR1 is SGHTA and CDR2 is FQGNSA. The CDR3 protein is CASSPGTRTNEQFF. The CDR3 coding sequence is TGTGCCAGCAGCCCCGGGACAAGAACGAATGAGCAGTTCTTC.

This clonotype showed up many times. The chain combines TRBV7-2 with TRBJ2-5; tentative D call: TRBD2 (6 bases). The V and J ends lost 0 bases and 2 bases respectively, with 13 bases between them. Germline V CDR1 and CDR2: SGHTA, FQGNSA. The CDR3 totals 16 residues. The CDR3 spells CASSLAQQGGQETQYF. CDR3 nucleotides: TGTGCCAGCAGCTTAGCGCAGCAGGGAGGTCAAGAGACCCAGTACTTC.

Ten or more counts support this clonotype. This chain uses TRBV2 with TRBJ1-2, with 9 bases matching TRBD1. There are 16 residues in the CDR3. V shed 11 bases, J shed 0 bases, and the junction held 13 bases outside the gene matches. Germline V lookup: CDR1 SNHLY, CDR2 FYNNEI. The CDR3 DNA sequence: TGTGCCGTCGGGAGCGGGACAGGGCTCACTAACTATGGCTACACCTTC. It yields the protein CAVGSGTGLTNYGYTF.

This clonotype was seen at least ten times. The CDR3 reads CASSLVTGLYNEQFF. The DNA for the CDR3 is TGTGCCAGCAGCTTAGTGACAGGGCTGTACAATGAGCAGTTCTTC. The rearrangement links TRBV7-9 to TRBJ2-1, with 7 bases lining up with TRBD1. The CDR3 sequence is 15 residues long. CDR1 is SEHNR, CDR2 FQNEAQ, per germline (reference sequence). The trim removed 1 base at V and 4 bases at J, leaving 4 bases unmatched.

V usage is TRBV30 and J usage is TRBJ1-2, with a weak D call TRBD1 (6 bases). The germline CDR1 and CDR2 sequences are GTSNPN and SVGIG (reference sequence). Trimming removed 4 bases at V and 5 bases at J, with 20 bases between. The CDR3 contains 15 residues. The CDR3 protein is CAWTDPDRTLYGYTF. DNA of the CDR3: TGTGCCTGGACCGATCCCGACAGGACCCTTTATGGCTACACCTTC.

V and J are TRBV12-3 or TRBV12-4 and TRBJ1-6; D is perhaps TRBD1 (5 bases). The length of the CDR3 is 16 residues. The germline V and J ends were trimmed by 6 bases and 7 bases, with 19 bases remaining between them. The CDR3 here is CASSPGDGGLNSPLHF. The CDR3 DNA reads as TGTGCCAGCAGCCCCGGGGACGGGGGGTTAAATTCACCCCTCCACTTT.

This clonotype was seen ten or more times. V gene TRBV6-1 combines with J gene TRBJ1-1; D remains ambiguous. CDR3 length equals 13 residues. The V gene lost 5 bases and the J gene lost 6 bases, with 13 bases spanning the gap. The germline CDR1 and CDR2 sequences are MNHNS and SASEGT. The CDR3 coding sequence is TGTGCCAGCAGTTATGGGGAGCTCCCTGAAGCTTTCTTT. Its translation is CASSYGELPEAFF.

This clonotype was seen repeatedly, ten times or more. The CDR3 sequence: CSVARGLGADTQYF. CDR3 DNA sequence: TGCAGCGTTGCCAGGGGGCTTGGGGCAGATACGCAGTATTTT. The chain combines TRBV29-1 with TRBJ2-3; the match to TRBD1 covers 8 bases. Germline CDR1 is SQVTM and CDR2 is ANQGSEA. Trimming at V came to 4 bases and at J to 4 bases, leaving 7 bases not matched to a gene. The CDR3 has 14 residues.

The chain employs TRBV2 and TRBJ2-7; 9 nucleotides agree with TRBD2. The CDR3 is 13 residues long. The J segment lost 2 bases and the V segment lost 6 bases, leaving 2 bases of the junction unmatched. The germline V gene encodes CDR1 SNHLY and CDR2 FYNNEI. The CDR3 bases are TGTGCCAGCAGGCCTAGCGGGGCCTACGAGCAGTACTTC. Translation gives CASRPSGAYEQYF.

This chain links TRBV11-2 with TRBJ2-5, with TRBD1 as a possible D gene (5 bases). Germline V CDR1 and CDR2: SGHAT, FQNNGV. This CDR3 spans 15 amino acids. Between the trimmed V and J ends, which lost 0 bases and 0 bases, there was a span of 8 bases. In DNA form, the CDR3 reads TGTGCCAGCAGCTTAGATAGGGGCAACCAAGAGACCCAGTACTTC. It translates to CASSLDRGNQETQYF.

This clonotype has ten or more counts. The rearrangement links TRBV7-2 to TRBJ2-1; the D gene could be TRBD1 or TRBD2 (6 bases each). This CDR3 is 17 amino acids long. The germline V gene has CDR1 SGHTA and CDR2 FQGNSA. Trimming removed 1 base at V and 0 bases at J, with 13 bases between. Here the CDR3 reads CASSLVGGASSYNEQFF. The CDR3 DNA follows: TGTGCCAGCAGCTTAGTCGGGGGCGCCAGCTCCTACAATGAGCAGTTCTTC.

This clonotype came up many times. This chain joins TRBV6-1 and TRBJ2-7; no firm D call. Deletions cut 2 bases from V and 2 bases from J, with 13 bases between. CDR1 and CDR2 (germline): MNHNS, SASEGT. This CDR3 contains 15 residues. CDR3 coding DNA: TGTGCCAGCAGTGAACCAGCTCTTCCTCCCTACGAGCAGTACTTC. Translation: CASSEPALPPYEQYF.

Many counts were recorded for this clonotype. The chain employs TRBV18 and TRBJ1-2; D perhaps matches TRBD1 (6 bases). Germline V gives CDR1 KGHSH, CDR2 LQKENI. The ends were cut back, 3 bases at V and 7 bases at J, with 21 bases in the middle. There are 16 residues in the CDR3. The CDR3 region is CASSPQRQETGGGYTF. In nucleotides, the CDR3 is TGTGCCAGCTCACCCCAGAGACAGGAGACGGGCGGTGGCTACACCTTC. The full variable domain, its missing parts supplied by reference TRBV18 and TRBJ1-2, is NAGVMQNPRHLVRRRGQEARLRCSPMKGHSHVYWYRQLPEEGLKFMVYLQKENIIDESGMPKERFSAEFPKEGPSILRIQQVVRGDSAAYFCASSPQRQETGGGYTFGSGTRLTVV.

There are a few counts of this clonotype. Just one base apart from a much larger clone, this may be a read error. V and J are TRBV28 and TRBJ1-5; no firm D call. Germline V gives CDR1 MDHEN, CDR2 SYDVKM. CDR3 length equals 16 residues. Trimming cost V 5 bases and J 5 bases, with 19 bases left between them. The CDR3 sequence is CASSLEIRYLDQPQHF. In DNA form, the CDR3 reads TGTGCCAGCAGTCTCGAGATTAGGTACCTTGATCAGCCCCAGCATTTT.

This clonotype turned up a few times. J is TRBJ2-3 and V is TRBV7-9; no clear D gene. V dropped 4 bases and J dropped 10 bases, with 6 bases sitting between them. There are 10 residues in the CDR3. Germline V lookup: CDR1 SEHNR, CDR2 FQNEAQ (reference sequence). DNA of the CDR3: TGTGCCAGCAGCTCCATTTCGCAGTATTTT. This codes for CASSSISQYF.

This clonotype was recorded many times. This chain uses TRBV10-2 with TRBJ1-1; weak D call: TRBD1 (5 bases). Trimming removed 0 bases from V and 7 bases from J, with 9 bases in between. CDR1 is WSHSY and CDR2 is SAAADI in the germline V gene. This CDR3 has 13 residues. The CDR3 DNA sequence: TGCGCCAGCAGTGAGTCAAGGGGCGGTGAAGCTTTCTTT. Encoded protein: CASSESRGGEAFF.

This clonotype was counted at least ten times. CDR3: CASSLRSGLSSYEQYF. The CDR3 DNA reads as TGTGCCAGCAGTTTACGTAGCGGGTTGAGCTCCTACGAGCAGTACTTC. V usage is TRBV27 and J usage is TRBJ2-7, with 7 bases identical to TRBD2. With V trimmed by 2 bases and J by 0 bases, 7 bases remained unmatched. The CDR3 sequence is 16 residues long. CDR1 MNHEY and CDR2 SMNVEV come from the germline V gene (reference sequence).

This clonotype came up many times. The chain has TRBV2 and TRBJ1-2, with TRBD1 matching 7 bases. Germline trimming cut 10 bases from V and 6 bases from J; bases unmatched to any gene: 11. The CDR3 totals 13 residues. CDR1 and CDR2 from the germline V gene are SNHLY and FYNNEI. CDR3 sequence: CATRQGWSDGYTF. DNA of the CDR3: TGTGCCACCCGACAGGGATGGTCGGATGGCTACACCTTC.